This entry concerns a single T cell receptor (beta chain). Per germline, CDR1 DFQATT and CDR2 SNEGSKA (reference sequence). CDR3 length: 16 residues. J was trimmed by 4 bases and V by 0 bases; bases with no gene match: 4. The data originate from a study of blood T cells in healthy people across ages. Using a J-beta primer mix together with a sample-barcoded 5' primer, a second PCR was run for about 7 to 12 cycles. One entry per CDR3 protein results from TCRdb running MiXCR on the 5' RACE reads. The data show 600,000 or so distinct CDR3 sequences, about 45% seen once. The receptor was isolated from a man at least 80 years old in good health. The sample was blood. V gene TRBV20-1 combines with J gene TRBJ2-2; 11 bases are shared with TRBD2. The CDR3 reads CSAREPGLAVTGELFF. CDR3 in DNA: TGCAGTGCTAGAGAACCGGGACTAGCGGTCACCGGGGAGCTGTTTTTT.